Listed here are 17 T cell receptor beta chains from one sample, sequenced in a study of blood T cells in healthy people across ages. With a J-beta primer mix and a sample-barcoded 5' primer, a second PCR ran about 7 to 12 cycles. TCRdb re-called the 5' RACE reads with MiXCR, one entry per CDR3 protein. The data contain about 290,000 distinct CDR3 sequences, 25% to 30% of them singletons. The specimen sequenced was blood. The receptors come from a woman in her sixties or seventies in good health.

Details on this clonotype: A read error may account for a junction end that differs from germline. CDR3 protein: CASSHQGQPGDF. CDR3 DNA: TGTGCCAGCAGTCACCAGGGGCAACCCGGAGACTTC. V usage is TRBV28 and J usage is TRBJ2-4, with a possible D match to TRBD1 (6 bases). The CDR3 is 12 residues long. The V gene's germline CDR1 is MDHEN and CDR2 SYDVKM.

The chain has TRBV29-1 and TRBJ2-3, with D possibly being TRBD2 (5 bases). Germline V gene data show CDR1 as SQVTM and CDR2 as ANQGSEA. The CDR3 has 16 residues. V lost 1 base, J lost 7 bases, and 21 bases lay in between. Here the CDR3 reads CSVEGLQRLGLYTQYF. The CDR3 DNA reads as TGCAGCGTTGAAGGATTGCAGCGGCTTGGGTTGTATACGCAGTATTTT.

V and J are TRBV10-3 and TRBJ2-1; TRBD2 agrees at 8 bases. Trimming took 2 bases from V and 3 from J; bases not matched to a gene: 3. Per the germline V gene, CDR1 is ENHRY and CDR2 is SYGVKD. There are 15 residues in the CDR3. The CDR3 spells CAISEAGLDYNEQFF. CDR3 nucleotide sequence: TGTGCCATCAGTGAGGCGGGACTAGACTACAATGAGCAGTTCTTC.

This clonotype was counted only a few times. The chain links TRBV4-2 to TRBJ2-2, with TRBD2 matching over 7 bases. The CDR3 totals 17 residues. Losses at the gene ends were 1 base for V and 0 bases for J; bases not matched to a gene: 5. Per the germline V gene, CDR1 is LGHNA and CDR2 is YNFKEQ. For the CDR3, the DNA is TGTGCCAGCAGCCAAGGTAGCGGGCCCCCGAACACCGGGGAGCTGTTTTTT. Residues: CASSQGSGPPNTGELFF.

This chain uses TRBV20-1 with TRBJ2-1; D is unresolved. This CDR3 contains 16 residues. Germline values: CDR1 DFQATT, CDR2 SNEGSKA (reference sequence). The germline V and J ends were trimmed by 0 bases and 6 bases, with 18 bases remaining between them. This CDR3 reads CSARDVRTSHPNEQFF. The CDR3 region has the DNA TGCAGTGCTAGAGATGTAAGGACCTCTCACCCCAATGAGCAGTTCTTC.

This clonotype was observed a few times. J is TRBJ2-1 and V is TRBV29-1, with D possibly matching TRBD2 (5 bases). The V and J ends lost 7 bases and 13 bases respectively, with 17 bases between them. The CDR3 contains 11 residues. Germline-derived CDR1 and CDR2 are SQVTM and ANQGSEA. The CDR3 DNA sequence: TGCAGCGGTGGGGAGCGGAACATTCAGTTCTTC. Translated: CSGGERNIQFF.

This clonotype turned up a few times. The gene calls are TRBV6-1 and TRBJ2-3, with D possibly TRBD1 on 6 matching bases. The CDR3 totals 17 residues. V shed 4 bases and J shed 6 bases, with 23 bases lying between them. The V gene's germline CDR1 is MNHNS and CDR2 SASEGT. The CDR3, as DNA: TGTGCCAGCAGTGCCCTCCGATCCCTGAACAGGGTCGATACGCAGTATTTT. Protein: CASSALRSLNRVDTQYF.

The chain joins TRBV19 to TRBJ1-5; no firm D call. Germline CDR1 is LNHDA and CDR2 is SQIVND (reference sequence). The CDR3 totals 12 residues. Trimming stripped 3 bases from V and 5 bases from J, with 5 bases between. The CDR3 DNA is TGTGCCAGTAGTATCGGTGATCAGCCCCAGCATTTT. Protein: CASSIGDQPQHF. Full variable domain (remainder filled in from reference TRBV19 and TRBJ1-5): DGGITQSPKYLFRKEGQNVTLSCEQNLNHDAMYWYRQDPGQGLRLIYYSQIVNDFQKGDIAEGYSVSREKKESFPLTVTSAQKNPTAFYLCASSIGDQPQHFGDGTRLSIL.

This clonotype was seen only once. It is likely a read error, because the conserved phenylalanine at the end of the CDR3 is missing. The chain links TRBV4-2 to TRBJ1-1; no firm D call. Trimming removed 3 bases at V and 0 bases at J, with 17 bases between. Per germline, CDR1 LGHNA and CDR2 YNFKEQ. There are 17 residues in the CDR3. DNA of the CDR3: TGTGCCAGCAGCCAGGTACGAGGCGGCGCCCTGAACACTGAAGCTTTCTCT. Translated: CASSQVRGGALNTEAFS.

The chain links TRBV2 to TRBJ2-5, with D unclear. The CDR3 spans 15 residues. Germline V lookup: CDR1 SNHLY, CDR2 FYNNEI. V lost 4 bases to trimming and J lost 7 bases, with 19 bases between them. The CDR3 DNA sequence: TGTGCCAGCAGTGGTGGACGGGCCCAAGTGGGGACCCAGTACTTC. Protein sequence: CASSGGRAQVGTQYF.

This clonotype was seen a handful of times. This chain uses TRBV12-5 with TRBJ2-5; a weak D match, TRBD2 (5 bases). The DNA end is more similar to TRBJ2-1, so the J call may be wrong. This CDR3 is 12 amino acids long. CDR1 LGHNT and CDR2 FRNRAP come from the germline V gene. The CDR3 protein is CASGLDSGEQFF. The CDR3 nucleotides are TGTGCTAGTGGTTTGGACAGCGGTGAGCAGTTCTTC.

This sequence joins TRBV7-2 and TRBJ2-5; 7 nucleotides agree with TRBD2. Per germline, CDR1 SGHTA and CDR2 FQGNSA. This CDR3 has 16 residues. V dropped 2 bases and J dropped 1; count of bases not matched to a gene: 7. CDR3 coding DNA: TGTGCCAGCAGCTTATCCGTGGGGAGGGGCCAAGAGACCCAGTACTTC. It encodes CASSLSVGRGQETQYF.

The rearrangement links TRBV18 to TRBJ1-4; TRBD1 aligns across 10 bases. Germline assignment: CDR1 KGHSH and CDR2 LQKENI. The CDR3 runs 15 residues. The trim removed 3 bases at V and 7 bases at J, leaving 5 bases unmatched. The CDR3 reads CASSPERTGGEKLFF. The CDR3 DNA sequence: TGTGCCAGCTCACCGGAACGGACAGGGGGTGAAAAACTGTTTTTT.

V usage is TRBV7-3 and J usage is TRBJ1-1; TRBD1 agrees at 8 bases. Trimming removed 1 base from V and 2 bases from J; junction bases left unmatched: 6. This CDR3 has 16 residues. Germline loops: CDR1 SGHTA, CDR2 FQGTGA. The CDR3 DNA reads as TGTGCCAGCAGCTTAAACCGACAGGGGCCAAACACTGAAGCTTTCTTT. Protein product: CASSLNRQGPNTEAFF. Using reference TRBV7-3 and TRBJ1-1 for the parts outside the CDR3, the full variable domain is GAGVSQTPSNKVTEKGKYVELRCDPISGHTALYWYRQSLGQGPEFLIYFQGTGAADDSGLPNDRFFAVRPEGSVSTLKIQRTERGDSAVYLCASSLNRQGPNTEAFFGQGTRLTVV.

This chain's CDR3 is CASSQGHRESPLHF. CDR3 DNA sequence: TGCGCCAGCAGCCAAGGCCACAGGGAGTCACCCCTCCACTTT. The chain is built from TRBV4-1 and TRBJ1-6; D possibly corresponds to TRBD1 (6 bases). This CDR3 has 14 residues. Between the trimmed V and J ends, which lost 1 base and 10 bases, there was a span of 11 bases. Per germline, CDR1 MGHRA and CDR2 YSYEKL.

This clonotype was seen a few times. The V and J genes are TRBV2 and TRBJ2-3; 11 nucleotides match TRBD2. With 6 bases clipped from V and 1 base from J, the junction kept 12 bases outside the gene matches. This CDR3 comprises 18 residues. The germline CDR1 and CDR2 sequences are SNHLY and FYNNEI. CDR3 bases: TGTGCCAGCAGGCTGACTAGCGGGATCCATAAGGGCACAGATACGCAGTATTTT. It codes for CASRLTSGIHKGTDTQYF.

This clonotype was counted only a few times. The chain has TRBV20-1 and TRBJ1-3, with 7 nucleotides matching TRBD1. The V and J ends lost 6 bases and 4 bases, in that order; junction bases with no gene match: 9. CDR1 and CDR2 (germline): DFQATT, SNEGSKA (reference sequence). The CDR3 has 14 residues. Written as DNA, the CDR3 is TGCAGTGCGGAAGACAGGGCACGGGGAAACACCATATATTTT. It translates to CSAEDRARGNTIYF.